The entry below describes one T cell receptor beta chain. This entry is derived from a study of blood T cell repertoires in COVID-19. Overall study: Specimens from acute and convalescent COVID-19 originated in the United States, Italy and Spain.

In the source study's methods: Reference gene primer amplification gave nucleated cell count estimates. The assay was immunoSEQ multiplex PCR, and TCRdb's table has in-frame clones only and misses some. Clone size and V and J calls were adopted from that table, with D and trimming inferred from the DNA. The sample contains roughly 230,000 clones, 85% of which appear only once. In germline, CDR1 is SGHRS, CDR2 YFSETQ. V trimming: 4 bases; J trimming: 9 bases; junction bases outside the gene matches: 13. The CDR3 is made up of 16 amino acids. The rearrangement joins TRBV5-1 to TRBJ1-4; 9 bases fit TRBD1. The sequenced sample consisted of peripheral blood. This TCR derives from a woman between 55 and 75 years old with active or convalescent COVID-19. CDR3 residues: CASSPTPPGQGQKLFF. The CDR3 bases are TGCGCCAGCAGCCCTACCCCCCCGGGACAGGGACAAAAACTGTTTTTT.